Given below is one TCR beta chain in context. Its antigen is as yet unknown. TCRdb re-derived calls from the reads in MiXCR, one entry per CDR3 protein. The sample has approximately 990,000 distinct CDR3 sequences, more than 25% seen once; the top ten hold around 15%. This specimen belongs to a study of T cell repertoires in cytomegalovirus infection. General study results and limits: Ex vivo, HLA-C-restricted CMV-specific TCR beta clonotypes prevailed over the rest of the response.

CDR1 and CDR2 (germline): LGHNA, YSLEER. The length of the CDR3 is 19 residues. Trimming cost V 0 bases and J 4 bases, with 22 bases left between them. The sequence was collected from a human donor in good health (CMV status not recorded). Some clones in this sample may be carry-over from other donors' samples. The sample consisted of cultured CD8+ T cells from PBMCs, taken from culture after CMV antigen stimulation. The chain links TRBV4-3 to TRBJ2-1, with a tentative D call TRBD1 (8 bases). The CDR3: CASSQDAEGQGLSYNEQFF. The CDR3 nucleotides are TGCGCCAGCAGCCAAGATGCGGAAGGACAGGGACTATCGTACAATGAGCAGTTCTTC.